The 11 T cell receptor beta chains below were found in one sample sequenced in a study of blood T cell repertoires in COVID-19. The assay was immunoSEQ multiplex PCR, and TCRdb's table has in-frame clones only and misses some. The data contain about 300,000 clones, about 84% of them seen just once; the ten biggest clones take up around 1.5%. Sequencing was done on a sample of peripheral blood. The receptor set was obtained from a woman in her forties or fifties with acute or convalescent COVID-19.

The rearrangement joins TRBV6-1 to TRBJ1-3; no reliable D call. With 2 bases removed from V and 0 bases from J, the gap between germline ends came to 11 bases. CDR1 is MNHNS, CDR2 SASEGT, per germline. The CDR3 runs to 16 residues. CDR3 in amino acids: CASSELRRVSGNTIYF. The CDR3 DNA is TGTGCCAGCAGTGAACTCAGGCGCGTCTCTGGAAACACCATATATTTT.

The V gene is TRBV28, the J gene TRBJ2-1, with no clear D. Trimming removed 6 bases from V and 4 bases from J, with 4 bases in between. The CDR3 consists of 11 residues. Germline V gene lookup returns CDR1 MDHEN and CDR2 SYDVKM. The CDR3 sequence: CASSPYNEQFF. CDR3 bases: TGTGCCAGCAGCCCTTACAATGAGCAGTTCTTC. Complete variable domain (other parts from reference TRBV28 and TRBJ2-1): DVKVTQSSRYLVKRTGEKVFLECVQDMDHENMFWYRQDPGLGLRLIYFSYDVKMKEKGDIPEGYSVSREKKERFSLILESASTNQTSMYLCASSPYNEQFFGPGTRLTVL.

This rearrangement joins TRBV9 to TRBJ2-7; TRBD2 agrees at 8 bases. J was trimmed by 0 bases and V by 0 bases; bases with no gene match: 2. The CDR3 loop spans 15 amino acids. Germline values: CDR1 SGDLS, CDR2 YYNGEE. The CDR3 loop reads CASSVGGTSSYEQYF. In nucleotides, the CDR3 is TGTGCCAGCAGCGTAGGGGGGACTAGCTCCTACGAGCAGTACTTC.

The CDR3, as DNA: TGTGCCTGGAGTGCCTACAGGGGGGGAGAGACCCAGTACTTC. This sequence encodes CAWSAYRGGETQYF. The chain employs TRBV30 and TRBJ2-5; weak D call: TRBD1 (8 bases). Germline V CDR1 and CDR2: GTSNPN, SVGIG (reference sequence). Trimming left V 1 base short and J 4 bases short, with 13 bases between. The CDR3 is 14 amino acids.

The sample holds one count of this clone. The chain employs TRBV19 and TRBJ1-3, with 7 positions matching TRBD1. The length of the CDR3 is 16 residues. V shed 9 bases, J shed 0 bases, and the junction held 11 bases outside the gene matches. Germline assignment: CDR1 LNHDA and CDR2 SQIVND (reference sequence). CDR3 bases: TGTGCCAGCACCAGACAGGGCCTCCTCTCTGGAAACACCATATATTTT. Encoded protein: CASTRQGLLSGNTIYF.

The chain couples TRBV19 to TRBJ2-7; 7 nucleotides line up with TRBD2. CDR1 and CDR2 (germline): LNHDA, SQIVND (reference sequence). The CDR3 has 14 amino acids. Germline trimming cut 4 bases from V and 0 bases from J; bases unmatched to any gene: 3. CDR3 in amino acids: CASSNGGSSYEQYF. In DNA, the CDR3 is TGTGCCAGTAGTAACGGGGGGAGCTCCTACGAGCAGTACTTC.

The V and J genes are TRBV24-1 and TRBJ1-3; D perhaps matches TRBD1 (5 bases). Germline-derived CDR1 and CDR2 are KGHDR and SFDVKD. With 3 bases removed from V and 0 bases from J, the gap between germline ends came to 11 bases. The CDR3 covers 16 residues. The CDR3 spells CATSDPGTASGNTIYF. The CDR3 DNA reads as TGTGCCACCAGTGATCCCGGGACTGCCTCTGGAAACACCATATATTTT.

The CDR3 coding sequence is TGCGCCAGCAGCCCCGGGACTAGTTACAATGAGCAGTTCTTC. Its protein is CASSPGTSYNEQFF. This sequence joins TRBV5-1 and TRBJ2-1, with 8 bases that match TRBD2. CDR1 and CDR2 (germline): SGHRS, YFSETQ. J lost 4 bases, V lost 4 bases, and 4 bases had no gene match. CDR3 length: 14 amino acids.

This chain connects TRBV5-4 to TRBJ1-4; perhaps TRBD1 as D (6 bases). Between the trimmed V and J ends, which lost 1 base and 6 bases, there was a span of 10 bases. CDR3 size: 14 residues. CDR1 is SGHNT, CDR2 YYREEE, per germline (reference sequence). For the CDR3, the DNA is TGTGCCAGCAGCTTGACAGGGAAGGATGAAAAACTGTTTTTT. Amino acids: CASSLTGKDEKLFF.

The chain uses TRBV9 and TRBJ1-1, with 7 bases lining up with TRBD1. The trim removed 4 bases at V and 1 base at J, leaving 4 bases unmatched. This CDR3 spans 14 amino acids. Germline V gene lookup returns CDR1 SGDLS and CDR2 YYNGEE. DNA of the CDR3: TGTGCCAGCAGCTCAGGGACAGCGAACACTGAAGCTTTCTTT. This codes for CASSSGTANTEAFF. The whole variable domain, remainder taken from reference TRBV9 and TRBJ1-1, is DSGVTQTPKHLITATGQRVTLRCSPRSGDLSVYWYQQSLDQGLQFLIQYYNGEERAKGNILERFSAQQFPDLHSELNLSSLELGDSALYFCASSSGTANTEAFFGQGTRLTVV.

The chain employs TRBV28 and TRBJ1-4; D unclear. The CDR3 covers 15 residues. V shed 5 bases and J shed 4 bases, with 14 bases lying between them. CDR1 and CDR2 (germline): MDHEN, SYDVKM. CDR3 coding DNA: TGTGCCAGCAGTGATAGTCGATCGGGTAATGAAAAACTGTTTTTT. It yields the protein CASSDSRSGNEKLFF.